Reported below is one TCR beta chain. With 5 bases clipped from V and 5 bases from J, the junction kept 9 bases outside the gene matches. Per the germline V gene, CDR1 is SEHNR and CDR2 is FQNEAQ (reference sequence). The CDR3 sequence is 14 residues long. Libraries were prepared by immunoSEQ multiplex PCR; TCRdb keeps only in-frame clonotypes and omits some of them. The data hold about 76,000 clones, with 90% to 95% observed a single time. This record belongs to a study of resident and recirculating memory T cells in vitiligo. The material sequenced was blood. The chain carries TRBV7-9 and TRBJ2-7; 7 nucleotides align to TRBD1. This TCR was recovered from a male donor with vitiligo. CDR3 nucleotides: TGTGCCAGCAGCACATACAGGGGTTTCCACGAGCAGTACTTC. Residues: CASSTYRGFHEQYF.